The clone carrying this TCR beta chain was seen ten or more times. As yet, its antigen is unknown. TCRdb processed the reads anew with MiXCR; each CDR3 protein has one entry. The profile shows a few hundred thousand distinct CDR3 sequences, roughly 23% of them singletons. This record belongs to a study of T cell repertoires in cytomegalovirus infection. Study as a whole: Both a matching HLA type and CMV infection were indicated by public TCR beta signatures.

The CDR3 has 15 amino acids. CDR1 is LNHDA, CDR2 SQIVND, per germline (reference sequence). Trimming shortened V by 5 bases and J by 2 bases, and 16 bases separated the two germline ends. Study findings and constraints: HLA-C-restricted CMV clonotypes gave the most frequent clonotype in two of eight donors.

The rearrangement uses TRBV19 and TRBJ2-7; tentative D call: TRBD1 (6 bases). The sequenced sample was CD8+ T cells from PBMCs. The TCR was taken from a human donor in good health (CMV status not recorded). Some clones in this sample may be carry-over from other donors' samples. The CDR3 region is CASSLGQTIPYEQYF. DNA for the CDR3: TGTGCCAGTAGTTTAGGACAGACAATTCCCTACGAGCAGTACTTC. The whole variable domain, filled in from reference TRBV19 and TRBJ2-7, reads DGGITQSPKYLFRKEGQNVTLSCEQNLNHDAMYWYRQDPGQGLRLIYYSQIVNDFQKGDIAEGYSVSREKKESFPLTVTSAQKNPTAFYLCASSLGQTIPYEQYFGPGTRLTVT.